This T cell receptor beta chain was sequenced in a study of CD8+ T cells in alopecia areata. Germline loops: CDR1 MGHRA, CDR2 YSYEKL. J lost 5 bases, V lost 3 bases, and 10 bases had no gene match. The CDR3 has 16 amino acids. This clone was detected only a few times. cDNA reverse transcribed from extracted RNA served as the sequencing template. TCRdb's table, derived via immunoSEQ multiplex PCR, lists solely in-frame clones and lacks some. The table includes roughly 59,000 clones, about 45% detected once. Collection of lesional scalp punch biopsies and peripheral blood was performed in alopecia areata patients.

The clonotype originates from a human donor with alopecia areata. J is TRBJ2-7 and V is TRBV4-1; 10 bases agree with TRBD2. Sample: CD8+ T cells sorted from blood, taken at week 0. The CDR3 coding sequence is TGCGCCAGCAGCCAGGCTAGCGGGAGCAAGGTCGACGAGCAGTACTTC. Translating it yields CASSQASGSKVDEQYF.